A selection of T cell receptor beta chains follows, all from one sample in a study of CD8 T cells in Susac syndrome. TCRdb re-derived calls from the immunoSEQ multiplex PCR reads in MiXCR, one entry per CDR3 protein. Of under 85,000 distinct CDR3 sequences in the sample, just under 95% are singletons; the top ten hold about 0.6%. Material: CD8+ T cells from PBMCs. The receptor set was obtained from a human donor with multiple sclerosis. Both conserved end residues are part of each CDR3. Each record gives: V gene, clone size, J gene, CDR3 protein. Clone size is stated in some rows and not others, as once, few, many or a class when expanded.

TRBV19	-	TRBJ2-2	CASSKQSWETGNTGELFF
TRBV5-1	-	TRBJ2-7	CASTAGSGYEQYF
TRBV2	-	TRBJ2-7	CASSERLAGLWEQYF
TRBV5-4	-	TRBJ2-7	CASSLAVDYEQYF
TRBV23-1	-	TRBJ2-7	CASTAGFSEQYF
TRBV6-5	-	TRBJ2-1	CAVASSSYNEQFF
TRBV30	-	TRBJ1-3	CAWSEEFSGNTIYF
TRBV29-1	-	TRBJ2-4	CSVRSSVAKNIQYF
TRBV28	once	TRBJ2-1	CASSFTPVGSNEQFF
TRBV18	-	TRBJ2-1	CASSPEADLYNEQFF
TRBV7-8	-	TRBJ2-2	CASGGTESTGELFF
TRBV27	-	TRBJ2-5	CASSLGGQGEETQYF
TRBV20-1	-	TRBJ2-1	CSARQGAIGNEQFF
TRBV6-4	-	TRBJ2-7	CASSEASGYEQYF
TRBV5-6	-	TRBJ1-1	CASSLEGVSTEAFF
TRBV5-1	-	TRBJ1-5	CASSFSPFDNQPQHF
TRBV28	-	TRBJ2-7	CASTSTGTVEQYF
TRBV2	-	TRBJ2-7	CASYRDRAYEQYF
TRBV5-6	-	TRBJ2-3	CASSLLPGGSDTQYF
TRBV9	-	TRBJ1-1	CASSTRDRDVNTEAFF
TRBV5-6	-	TRBJ2-1	CASSSQGNDEQFF
TRBV6-1	-	TRBJ2-1	CASSDGQRDEQFF
TRBV6-5	-	TRBJ1-3	CASSYSGAGNTIYF
TRBV20-1	few	TRBJ2-7	CSADDRGYEQYF
TRBV14	-	TRBJ1-1	CASRYGNTEAFF
TRBV12-3/TRBV12-4	-	TRBJ1-3	CASTWEVFVGNTIYF
TRBV29-1	-	TRBJ2-7	CSVGNSYEQYF
TRBV28	-	TRBJ2-7	CASSAVEGQGGPYEQYF